This T cell receptor (beta chain) was profiled in a study of breast tumors, draining lymph nodes, adjacent tissues (dated by TCRdb to between 2015 and 2016). For context, the study as a whole: In breast cancer patients, the study compared the TCR beta repertoires of tumor, adjacent nontumor tissue and axillary lymph nodes. In human breast cancer, the study set out to assess how tumor, surrounding tissue and draining lymph node repertoires relate to one another and whether T cells might be exchanged between them.

Results and caveats for the whole study, not just this receptor: Tumor T-cell repertoires showed less diversity than lymph node repertoires and more diversity than nontumor tissue repertoires, and tumor T-cell repertoires showed preferential V and J gene usage. The conclusion that tumor T cells originate in lymph nodes was framed as consistent with a hypothesis rather than directly demonstrated. Tumor and nontumor tissue repertoires were found to be significantly more similar in luminal-like than in basal-like breast cancer. The data were considered consistent with most tumor T cells being derived from the lymph node and subsequently expanding within tumor tissue.

The CDR3 covers 13 residues, taking in both the cysteine and the phenylalanine. Of the read, only the CDR3 DNA is kept; its 39 bases are in frame from base 1. V is reduced by 4 bases and J by 6 bases, leaving a spacing of 10 bases between them. The germline V gene specifies SGHAT as CDR1 and FQNNGV as CDR2. This clonotype was picked up one time. This clone's antigen is unknown. Qualities for individual bases were not recorded, and no much larger clone is one base off. One read represents weak support. Sequencing relied on an Illumina HiSeq 2000. TCR beta chain libraries were generated through multiplex PCR amplification. The amplified TCR beta chain products were analyzed by high-throughput sequencing. TCRdb applied fastp at Q25 and MiXCR to the public reads, then kept only in-frame beta chains. For every CDR3 protein sequence, its rows merge into one entry that carries the most common genes and DNA. For this sample there are over 200,000 distinct CDR3 sequences; approximately 30% appear just once. The leading ten clones occupy approximately 1.5% of the sample.

Lymph node samples came from the axillary draining lymph nodes of breast cancer patients. The rearrangement combines TRBV11-2 with TRBJ1-5; there is no confident call for the D gene. This clonotype was sampled from a female donor with breast cancer. Some clones in this sample may be carry-over from other donors' samples. Sequenced input: axillary lymph node tissue. The CDR3: CASSYQAGQPQHF. The sequenced DNA is TGTGCCAGCAGCTACCAAGCGGGTCAGCCCCAGCATTTT.